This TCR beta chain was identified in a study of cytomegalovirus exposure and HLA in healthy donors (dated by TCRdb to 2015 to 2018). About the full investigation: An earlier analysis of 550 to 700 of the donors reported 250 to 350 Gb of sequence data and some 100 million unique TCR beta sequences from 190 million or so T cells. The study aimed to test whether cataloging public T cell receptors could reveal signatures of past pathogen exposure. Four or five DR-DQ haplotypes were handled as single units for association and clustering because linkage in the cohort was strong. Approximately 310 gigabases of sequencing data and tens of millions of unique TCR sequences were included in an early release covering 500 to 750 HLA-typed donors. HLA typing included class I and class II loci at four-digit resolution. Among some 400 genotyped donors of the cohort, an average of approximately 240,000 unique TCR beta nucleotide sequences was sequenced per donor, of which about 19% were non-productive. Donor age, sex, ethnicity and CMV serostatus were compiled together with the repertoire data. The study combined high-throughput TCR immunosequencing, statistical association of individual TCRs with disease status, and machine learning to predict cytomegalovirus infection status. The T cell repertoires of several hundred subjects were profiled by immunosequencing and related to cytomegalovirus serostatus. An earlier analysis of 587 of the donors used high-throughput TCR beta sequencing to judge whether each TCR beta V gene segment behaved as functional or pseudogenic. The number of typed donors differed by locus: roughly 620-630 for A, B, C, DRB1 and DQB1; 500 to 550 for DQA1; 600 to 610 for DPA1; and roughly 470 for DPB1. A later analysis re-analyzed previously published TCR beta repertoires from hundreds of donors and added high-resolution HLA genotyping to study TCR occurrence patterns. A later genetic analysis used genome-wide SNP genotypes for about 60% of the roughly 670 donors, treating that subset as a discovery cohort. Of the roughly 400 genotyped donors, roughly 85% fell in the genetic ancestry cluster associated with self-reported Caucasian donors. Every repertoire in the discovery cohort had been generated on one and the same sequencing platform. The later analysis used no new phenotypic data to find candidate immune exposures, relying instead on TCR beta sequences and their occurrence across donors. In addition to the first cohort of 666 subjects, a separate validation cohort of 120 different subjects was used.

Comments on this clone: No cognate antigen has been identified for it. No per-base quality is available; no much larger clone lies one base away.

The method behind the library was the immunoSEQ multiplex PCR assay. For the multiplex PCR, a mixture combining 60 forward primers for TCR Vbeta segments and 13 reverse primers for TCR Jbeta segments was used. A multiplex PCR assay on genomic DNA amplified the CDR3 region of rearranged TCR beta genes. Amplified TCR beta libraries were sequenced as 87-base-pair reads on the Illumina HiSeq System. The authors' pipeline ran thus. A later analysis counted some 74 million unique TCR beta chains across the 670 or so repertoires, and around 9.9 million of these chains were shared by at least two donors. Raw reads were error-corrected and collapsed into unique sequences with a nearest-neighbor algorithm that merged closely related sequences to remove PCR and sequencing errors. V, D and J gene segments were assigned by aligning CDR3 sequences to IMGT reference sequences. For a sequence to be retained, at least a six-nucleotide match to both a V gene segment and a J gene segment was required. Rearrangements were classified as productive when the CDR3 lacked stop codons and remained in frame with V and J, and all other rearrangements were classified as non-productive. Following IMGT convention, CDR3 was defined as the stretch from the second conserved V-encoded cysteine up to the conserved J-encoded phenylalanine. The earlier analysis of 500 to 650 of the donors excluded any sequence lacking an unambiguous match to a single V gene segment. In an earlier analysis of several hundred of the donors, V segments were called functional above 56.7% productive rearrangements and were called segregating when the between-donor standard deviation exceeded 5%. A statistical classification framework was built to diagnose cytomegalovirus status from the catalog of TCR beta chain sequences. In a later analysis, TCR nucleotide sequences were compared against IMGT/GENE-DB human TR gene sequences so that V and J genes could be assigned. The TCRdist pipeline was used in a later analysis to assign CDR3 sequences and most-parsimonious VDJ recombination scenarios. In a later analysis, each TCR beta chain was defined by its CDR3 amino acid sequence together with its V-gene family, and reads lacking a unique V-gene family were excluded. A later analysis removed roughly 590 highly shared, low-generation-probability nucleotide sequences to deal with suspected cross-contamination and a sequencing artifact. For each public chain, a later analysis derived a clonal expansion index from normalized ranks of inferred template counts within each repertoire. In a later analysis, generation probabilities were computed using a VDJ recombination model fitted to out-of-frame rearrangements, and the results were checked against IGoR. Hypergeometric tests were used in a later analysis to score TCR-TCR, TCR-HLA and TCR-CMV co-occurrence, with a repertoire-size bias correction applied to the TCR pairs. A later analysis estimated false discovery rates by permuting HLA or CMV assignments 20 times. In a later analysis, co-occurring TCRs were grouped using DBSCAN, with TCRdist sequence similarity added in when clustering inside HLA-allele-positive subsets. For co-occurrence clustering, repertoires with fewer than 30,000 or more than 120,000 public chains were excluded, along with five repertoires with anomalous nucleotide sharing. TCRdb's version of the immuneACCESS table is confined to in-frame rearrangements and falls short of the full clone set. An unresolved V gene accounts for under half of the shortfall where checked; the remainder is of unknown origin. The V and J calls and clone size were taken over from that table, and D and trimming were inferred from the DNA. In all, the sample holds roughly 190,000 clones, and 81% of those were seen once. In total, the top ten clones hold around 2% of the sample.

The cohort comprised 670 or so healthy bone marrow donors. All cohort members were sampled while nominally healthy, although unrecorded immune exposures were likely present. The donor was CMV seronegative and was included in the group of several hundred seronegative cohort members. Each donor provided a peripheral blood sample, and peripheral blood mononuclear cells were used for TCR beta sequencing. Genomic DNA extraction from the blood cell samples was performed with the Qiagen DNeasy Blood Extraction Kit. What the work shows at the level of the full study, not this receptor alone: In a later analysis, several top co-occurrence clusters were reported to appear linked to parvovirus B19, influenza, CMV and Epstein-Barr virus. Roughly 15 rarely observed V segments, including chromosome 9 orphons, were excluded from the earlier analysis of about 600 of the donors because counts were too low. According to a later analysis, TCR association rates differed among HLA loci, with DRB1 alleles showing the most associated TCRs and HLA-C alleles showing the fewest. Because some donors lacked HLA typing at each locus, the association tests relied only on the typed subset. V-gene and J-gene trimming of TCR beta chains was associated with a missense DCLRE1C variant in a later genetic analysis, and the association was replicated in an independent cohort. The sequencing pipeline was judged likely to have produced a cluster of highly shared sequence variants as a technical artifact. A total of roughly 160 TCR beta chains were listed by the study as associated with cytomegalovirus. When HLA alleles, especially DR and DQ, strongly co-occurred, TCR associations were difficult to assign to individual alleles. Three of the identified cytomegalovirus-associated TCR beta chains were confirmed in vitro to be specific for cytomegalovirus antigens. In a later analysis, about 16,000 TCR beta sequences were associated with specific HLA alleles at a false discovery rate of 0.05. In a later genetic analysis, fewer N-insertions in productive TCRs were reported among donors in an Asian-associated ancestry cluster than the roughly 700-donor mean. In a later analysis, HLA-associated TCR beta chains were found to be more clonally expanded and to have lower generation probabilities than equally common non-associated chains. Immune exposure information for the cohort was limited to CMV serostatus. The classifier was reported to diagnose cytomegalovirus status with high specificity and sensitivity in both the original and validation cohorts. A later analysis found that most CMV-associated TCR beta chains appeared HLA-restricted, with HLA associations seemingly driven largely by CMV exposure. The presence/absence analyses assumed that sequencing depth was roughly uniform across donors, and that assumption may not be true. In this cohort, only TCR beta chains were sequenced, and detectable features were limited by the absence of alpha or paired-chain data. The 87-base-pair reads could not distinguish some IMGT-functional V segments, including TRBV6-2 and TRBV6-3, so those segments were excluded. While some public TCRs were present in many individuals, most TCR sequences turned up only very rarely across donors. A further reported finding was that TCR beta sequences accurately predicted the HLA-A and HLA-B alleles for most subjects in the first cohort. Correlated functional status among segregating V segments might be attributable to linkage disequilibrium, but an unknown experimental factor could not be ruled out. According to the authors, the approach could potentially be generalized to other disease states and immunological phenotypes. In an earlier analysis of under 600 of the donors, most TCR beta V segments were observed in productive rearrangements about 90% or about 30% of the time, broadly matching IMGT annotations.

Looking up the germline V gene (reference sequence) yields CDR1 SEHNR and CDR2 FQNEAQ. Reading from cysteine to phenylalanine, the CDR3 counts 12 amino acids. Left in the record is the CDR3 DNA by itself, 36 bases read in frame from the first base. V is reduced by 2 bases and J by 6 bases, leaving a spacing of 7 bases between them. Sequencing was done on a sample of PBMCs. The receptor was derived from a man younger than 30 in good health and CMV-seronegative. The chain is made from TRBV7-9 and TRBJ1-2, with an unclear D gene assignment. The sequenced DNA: TGTGCCAGCAGCTTATACAGTGATGGCTACACCTTC. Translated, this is CASSLYSDGYTF.